This passage covers 27 T cell receptor beta chains from one sample sequenced in a study of blood T cell repertoires in COVID-19. Method: immunoSEQ multiplex PCR; TCRdb's copy keeps in-frame clones and lacks some. There are 70,000 or so clones in the sample; about 90% occur only once, and 5.5% to 8.5% lies in the top ten. Sequenced: peripheral blood. These receptors were taken from a woman older than 75 with active COVID-19.

The V call is TRBV4-2, the J call TRBJ2-3; 11 nucleotides agree with TRBD2. Germline V gene sequence: CDR1 LGHNA, CDR2 YNFKEQ. The V segment lost 0 bases and the J segment 6 bases; nucleotides outside the gene matches: 11. The CDR3 runs 18 residues. CDR3 DNA: TGTGCCAGCAGCCAAGAGGGTGAACTAGCGGGAGTTCAGGATACGCAGTATTTT. The encoded protein is CASSQEGELAGVQDTQYF.

The DNA for the CDR3 is TGCGCCAGCAGCCAAGGCCTAACTTACAATGAGCAGTTCTTC. Translation: CASSQGLTYNEQFF. The chain links TRBV4-3 to TRBJ2-1, with D uncertain. Germline V gives CDR1 LGHNA, CDR2 YSLEER. The CDR3 contains 14 residues. V lost 1 base to trimming and J lost 4 bases, with 8 bases between them.

This sequence joins TRBV10-1 and TRBJ1-5; D not certain. V was clipped by 7 bases and J by 0 bases, with 25 bases between them. The length of the CDR3 is 19 residues. Germline values: CDR1 WNHNN, CDR2 SYGVQD (reference sequence). The CDR3 here is CASTPLRWLAVDSNQPQHF. The DNA for the CDR3 is TGCGCCAGCACCCCATTGCGATGGTTGGCGGTGGATAGCAATCAGCCCCAGCATTTT.

The chain is built from TRBV6-6 and TRBJ1-6; no firm D call. The CDR3 loop spans 14 amino acids. V was clipped by 6 bases and J by 10 bases, with 16 bases between them. CDR1 MNHNY and CDR2 SVGAGI come from the germline V gene (reference sequence). CDR3 nucleotide sequence: TGTGCCAGCAGCTCAGGCCAGGACTTCTCACCCCTCCACTTT. Translating it yields CASSSGQDFSPLHF.

The rearrangement links TRBV27 to TRBJ2-3; 9 positions match TRBD1. Germline CDR1 and CDR2: MNHEY and SMNVEV (reference sequence). J was trimmed by 0 bases and V by 5 bases; bases with no gene match: 3. The length of the CDR3 is 15 residues. The CDR3 DNA reads TGTGCCAGCAGTAGGGACAGGGCGAGCACAGATACGCAGTATTTT. This sequence encodes CASSRDRASTDTQYF.

This chain connects TRBV27 to TRBJ2-3; 13 bases match TRBD2. The CDR3 runs to 15 residues. The V and J ends lost 6 bases and 4 bases, in that order; junction bases with no gene match: 4. In germline, CDR1 is MNHEY, CDR2 SMNVEV (reference sequence). CDR3 region: CASSLLAGGSDTQYF. The CDR3 nucleotides read TGTGCCAGCAGCCTACTAGCGGGAGGGTCAGATACGCAGTATTTT.

The genes are TRBV3-1 (or the pseudogene TRBV3-2) and TRBJ2-5, with D unclear. V was cut by 6 bases and J by 2 bases, with 16 bases left in between. This CDR3 contains 15 residues. The V gene's germline CDR1 is LGHDT and CDR2 YNNKEL (reference sequence). The CDR3 coding sequence is TGTGCCAGCAGGCGCCGCGGTTTGGGTCAAGAGACCCAGTACTTC. Translating gives CASRRRGLGQETQYF.

V gene TRBV6-5 combines with J gene TRBJ2-1, with D hard to call. Germline V gene data show CDR1 as MNHEY and CDR2 as SVGAGI. The CDR3 spans 12 residues. The V end was cut by 2 bases, the J end by 5 bases, with 4 bases between. CDR3 in amino acids: CASSYRDNEQFF. The DNA for the CDR3 is TGTGCCAGCAGTTACCGGGACAATGAGCAGTTCTTC.

The chain combines TRBV5-1 with TRBJ2-5; D might be TRBD2 (6 bases). Deletions cut 5 bases from V and 8 bases from J, with 19 bases between. The germline V gene encodes CDR1 SGHRS and CDR2 YFSETQ. The CDR3 runs 14 residues. CDR3 DNA sequence: TGCGCCAGCAGTATGGAGGGACCGGGGGAAACCCAGTACTTC. Translating gives CASSMEGPGETQYF.

V gene TRBV19 combines with J gene TRBJ2-1; TRBD2 matches at 9 bases. The V gene's germline CDR1 is LNHDA and CDR2 SQIVND (reference sequence). The CDR3 runs 15 residues. After removal of 6 bases from V and 1 base from J, the junction contained 4 bases not matched to a gene. In nucleotides, the CDR3 is TGTGCCAGTAGCACGACTAGCGGTTCCTACAATGAGCAGTTCTTC. As protein: CASSTTSGSYNEQFF. Full variable domain (missing parts from reference TRBV19 and TRBJ2-1): DGGITQSPKYLFRKEGQNVTLSCEQNLNHDAMYWYRQDPGQGLRLIYYSQIVNDFQKGDIAEGYSVSREKKESFPLTVTSAQKNPTAFYLCASSTTSGSYNEQFFGPGTRLTVL.

The V call is TRBV18, the J call TRBJ2-5, with D perhaps matching TRBD2 (6 bases). Germline V gives CDR1 KGHSH, CDR2 LQKENI. Between the trimmed V and J ends, which lost 6 bases and 5 bases, there was a span of 22 bases. The CDR3 totals 16 residues. The chain's CDR3 is CASSPISHPAGETQYF. For the CDR3, the DNA is TGTGCCAGCTCGCCCATATCTCACCCCGCGGGGGAGACCCAGTACTTC.

The V call is TRBV7-3, the J call TRBJ1-2; TRBD1 matches at 9 bases. V was clipped by 3 bases and J by 6 bases; unmatched bases: 2. The CDR3 is 13 residues long. Germline CDR1 and CDR2: SGHTA and FQGTGA. The CDR3 sequence: CASSLGQGNGYTF. The CDR3 DNA sequence: TGTGCCAGCAGCTTGGGACAGGGAAATGGCTACACCTTC.

In its sample, this clone was seen a few times. This chain connects TRBV2 to TRBJ1-3; a weak D match, TRBD1 (5 bases). Germline V gene data show CDR1 as SNHLY and CDR2 as FYNNEI. The CDR3 is 15 residues long. V was pared by 5 bases and J by 2 bases, with 13 bases between. The CDR3 coding sequence is TGTGCCAGCAGTCTACTCAGGGAAGCTGGAAACACCATATATTTT. This sequence encodes CASSLLREAGNTIYF.

The J gene is TRBJ2-3, the V gene TRBV9; D is ambiguous. With 3 bases removed from V and 2 bases from J, the gap between germline ends came to 10 bases. Germline-derived CDR1 and CDR2 are SGDLS and YYNGEE. This CDR3 spans 14 amino acids. This CDR3 is CASSALGTTDTQYF. The CDR3 DNA is TGTGCCAGCAGCGCACTCGGTACCACAGATACGCAGTATTTT.

This clone has more than one count but fewer than ten. This chain links TRBV11-2 with TRBJ2-2; possibly TRBD2 for D (6 bases). V was shortened by 3 bases and J by 5 bases, with 16 bases between the two germline ends. The CDR3 sequence is 16 residues long. Germline values: CDR1 SGHAT, CDR2 FQNNGV. The CDR3 here is CASSFGGSQSTGELFF. As DNA, the CDR3 is TGTGCCAGCAGCTTCGGAGGGTCACAAAGTACCGGGGAGCTGTTTTTT.

In its sample, this clone is medium-sized. This chain uses TRBV7-2 with TRBJ2-7; TRBD1 matches 11 bases. The germline gives CDR1 SGHTA, CDR2 FQGNSA. CDR3 size: 15 residues. After removal of 8 bases from V and 7 bases from J, the junction contained 13 bases not matched to a gene. CDR3 nucleotide sequence: TGTGCCAGCGGCGACTGGACAGGGGGCGAAGAGGAGCAGTACTTC. Amino acids: CASGDWTGGEEEQYF. Full variable domain (missing parts from reference TRBV7-2 and TRBJ2-7): GAGVSQSPSNKVTEKGKDVELRCDPISGHTALYWYRQSLGQGLEFLIYFQGNSAPDKSGLPSDRFSAERTGGSVSTLTIQRTQQEDSAVYLCASGDWTGGEEEQYFGPGTRLTVT.

The sample holds one count of this clone. CDR3 loop: CASSSDPSSGYEQYF. The CDR3 region has the DNA TGTGCCAGCAGTTCGGACCCTTCTAGCGGCTACGAGCAGTACTTC. This chain connects TRBV6-5 to TRBJ2-7; 7 bases fit TRBD2. This CDR3 has 15 residues. The J segment lost 3 bases and the V segment lost 4 bases, leaving 9 bases of the junction unmatched. Germline CDR1 and CDR2: MNHEY and SVGAGI.

The chain employs TRBV28 and TRBJ2-7; D remains unclear. With 3 bases removed from V and 6 bases from J, the gap between germline ends came to 9 bases. CDR3 length equals 12 residues. CDR1 MDHEN and CDR2 SYDVKM come from the germline V gene. The chain's CDR3 is CASSFSRFEQYF. The CDR3 DNA sequence: TGTGCCAGCAGTTTTTCTAGATTCGAGCAGTACTTC.

The chain combines TRBV20-1 with TRBJ2-7, with TRBD2 matching 8 bases. CDR3 length: 12 residues. V was pared by 3 bases and J by 5 bases, with 3 bases of the junction left unmatched. Germline V gene lookup returns CDR1 DFQATT and CDR2 SNEGSKA (reference sequence). CDR3 in amino acids: CSASWREDEQYF. The CDR3 DNA sequence: TGCAGTGCTAGTTGGCGGGAGGACGAGCAGTACTTC.

V gene TRBV7-9 combines with J gene TRBJ2-2, with 13 bases identical to TRBD2. The CDR3 sequence is 18 residues long. Germline V gene lookup returns CDR1 SEHNR and CDR2 FQNEAQ (reference sequence). V was clipped by 5 bases and J by 4 bases; unmatched bases: 10. The CDR3 nucleotides read TGTGCCAGCAGCATGTGGGGACTAGCGGGATCTCGCACCGGGGAGCTGTTTTTT. It translates to CASSMWGLAGSRTGELFF.

The V call is TRBV3-1 (or the pseudogene TRBV3-2), the J call TRBJ1-3, with a possible D match to TRBD1 (6 bases). Germline assignment: CDR1 LGHDT and CDR2 YNNKEL (reference sequence). Trimming shortened V by 4 bases and J by 7 bases, and 17 bases separated the two germline ends. The CDR3 covers 15 residues. The CDR3 region has the DNA TGTGCCAGCAGCCCGCACAACACAAGGGGGAACACCATATATTTT. Amino acids: CASSPHNTRGNTIYF.

This clone showed up just once. Other DNA sequences in this specimen translate into the identical CDR3. Here the CDR3 reads CASSPSSYEQYF. The CDR3 coding sequence is TGTGCCAGCAGCCCGAGCTCCTACGAGCAGTACTTC. The V gene is TRBV7-9, the J gene TRBJ2-7; D unclear. The CDR3 sequence is 12 residues long. The germline CDR1 and CDR2 sequences are SEHNR and FQNEAQ (reference sequence). The V gene lost 5 bases and the J gene lost 0 bases, with 5 bases spanning the gap.

This chain joins TRBV2 and TRBJ1-1; 7 positions agree with TRBD1. Germline trimming cut 1 base from V and 6 bases from J; bases unmatched to any gene: 2. This CDR3 has 13 amino acids. The V gene's germline CDR1 is SNHLY and CDR2 FYNNEI. Here the CDR3 reads CASSEGDSPEAFF. CDR3 nucleotides: TGTGCCAGCAGTGAAGGGGACAGCCCTGAAGCTTTCTTT.

The genes are TRBV6-2 or TRBV6-3 and TRBJ2-7, with 8 bases identical to TRBD1. The CDR3 runs to 15 residues. Looked up from germline, CDR1 is MNHEY and CDR2 is SVGEGT. Trimming removed 3 bases from V and 3 bases from J; junction bases left unmatched: 7. CDR3 region: CASSYQQGVLYEQYF. The CDR3, as DNA: TGTGCCAGCAGTTATCAACAGGGGGTCCTCTACGAGCAGTACTTC.

The rearrangement joins TRBV28 to TRBJ1-5; D is unresolved. The CDR3 is 12 amino acids. Trimming shortened V by 9 bases and J by 5 bases, and 11 bases separated the two germline ends. CDR1 and CDR2 (germline): MDHEN, SYDVKM. This chain's CDR3 is CASAITYQPQHF. CDR3 coding DNA: TGTGCCAGTGCCATTACATATCAGCCCCAGCATTTT.

The genes are TRBV20-1 and TRBJ2-7, with D possibly matching TRBD1 (5 bases). Germline loops: CDR1 DFQATT, CDR2 SNEGSKA (reference sequence). This CDR3 comprises 11 residues. V dropped 7 bases and J dropped 5 bases, with 12 bases sitting between them. Here the CDR3 reads CSELGVNEQYF. The CDR3 DNA sequence: TGCAGTGAGTTAGGGGTAAACGAGCAGTACTTC.

V is TRBV29-1 and J is TRBJ2-1; a weak D match, TRBD2 (6 bases). The CDR3 has 13 residues. CDR1 is SQVTM and CDR2 is ANQGSEA in the germline V gene. Trimming removed 1 base at V and 6 bases at J, with 10 bases between. CDR3 amino acids: CSVEGLATNEQFF. CDR3 DNA: TGCAGCGTTGAAGGGCTAGCGACCAATGAGCAGTTCTTC.